This T cell receptor beta chain stems from a study of blood T cell repertoires in COVID-19. Across the study: The United States, Italy and Spain supplied acute and convalescent COVID-19 samples. In each case, the material was cDNA or gDNA derived from T cells, B-cell-depleted T cells, or PBMCs.

The CDR3 has 14 amino acids. The germline gives CDR1 WSHSY, CDR2 SAAADI. V gave up 2 bases and J gave up 8 bases, with 15 bases separating them. Profiled with immunoSEQ multiplex PCR; TCRdb holds only in-frame clones, not every one. Of over 30,000 clones listed, 85% to 90% were seen once; the top ten hold 10%. The sample was peripheral blood. The receptor was derived from a man older than 75 with active COVID-19. V and J are TRBV10-2 and TRBJ1-1; a weak D match, TRBD1 (6 bases). CDR3 nucleotide sequence: TGCGCCAGCAGTGAGCCGGGGGGCGACTCGGAAGCTTTCTTT. This sequence encodes CASSEPGGDSEAFF.